The rows below give T cell receptor beta chains drawn from one sample of a study of neoadjuvant nivolumab and ipilimumab in lung cancer. Assay used: immunoSEQ multiplex PCR; TCRdb lists only in-frame clones, some missing. Among some 20,000 clones listed, 65% to 85% were seen once. The sample was tumor tissue, taken after neoadjuvant nivolumab, alone or with ipilimumab, at or shortly before surgery. The receptors stem from an adult with non-small cell lung cancer. Each CDR3 is given with its conserved first and last residue. D genes are given only for firm matches. Only part of the rows carry a size: once, few, many, or a class if the clone is expanded.

TRBD2	16	medium-sized	TRBV5-3	TRBJ2-1	TGTGCCAGAAGCAGACCAGCGGGGTTCTCCTACAATGAGCAGTTCTTC	CARSRPAGFSYNEQFF
TRBD1	17	.	TRBV5-1	TRBJ1-4	TGCGCCAGCAGCTTGGAGGGACAGCCTGACTATGATGAAAAACTGTTTTTT	CASSLEGQPDYDEKLFF
.	11	.	TRBV30	TRBJ2-5	TGTGCCTGGAGTCTTGAAGAGACCCAGTACTTC	CAWSLEETQYF
.	13	.	TRBV2	TRBJ1-2	TGTGCCAGCATAGCTCAGGGGAGGTATGGCTACACCTTC	CASIAQGRYGYTF
.	12	.	TRBV9	TRBJ2-2	TGTGCCAGCAGCGTAAACACCGGGGAGCTGTTTTTT	CASSVNTGELFF
TRBD1	14	.	TRBV9	TRBJ1-4	TGTGCCAGCAGCGTCGGACAGGGTGATGAAAAACTGTTTTTT	CASSVGQGDEKLFF
.	17	.	TRBV7-6	TRBJ2-6	TGTGCCAGCAGCCCCGTCCGTGGGGCTAGTGGGGCCAACGTCCTGACTTTC	CASSPVRGASGANVLTF
TRBD1	14	.	TRBV7-9	TRBJ2-7	TGTGCCAGCAGCCACCGGGACAGGAACTACGAGCAGTACTTC	CASSHRDRNYEQYF
.	14	.	TRBV18	TRBJ1-5	TGTGCCAGCTCACCAAATATAGGGGATCAGCCCCAGCATTTT	CASSPNIGDQPQHF
.	12	.	TRBV30	TRBJ1-4	TGTGCCTGGAGTATAAGGTCCGGCGGACTGTTTTTT	CAWSIRSGGLFF
.	14	once	TRBV25-1	TRBJ1-1	TGTGCCAGCAGTGAATCGGGGAGTAGCACTGAAGCTTTCTTT	CASSESGSSTEAFF
TRBD1	15	.	TRBV4-1	TRBJ1-2	TGCGCCAGCAGCCATTATGCCGGGACAGGGGATGGCTACACCTTC	CASSHYAGTGDGYTF
.	14	.	TRBV5-6	TRBJ2-5	TGTGCCAGCAGCGATGGGACGAACCAAGAGACCCAGTACTTC	CASSDGTNQETQYF
.	13	.	TRBV15	TRBJ1-4	TGTGCCACCAGCAGGGGCTTTAATGAAAAACTGTTTTTT	CATSRGFNEKLFF
TRBD1	12	.	TRBV30	TRBJ1-2	TGTGCCTGGAGTCGACAGGGTGGGGGCTACACCTTC	CAWSRQGGGYTF
.	11	.	TRBV29-1	TRBJ1-1	TGCAGCGTTGGCAGGAACACTGAAGCTTTCTTT	CSVGRNTEAFF
.	14	.	TRBV11-2	TRBJ2-1	TGTGCCAGCAGCTTGACTTTTCCTGGGAATGAGCAGTTCTTC	CASSLTFPGNEQFF
TRBD1	14	.	TRBV27	TRBJ1-2	TGTGCCAGCAGACCCGGGACAGAGAACTATGGCTACACCTTC	CASRPGTENYGYTF
.	13	.	TRBV30	TRBJ1-5	TGTGCCTGGAGTAACAGGGCTCGTCAGCCCCAGCATTTT	CAWSNRARQPQHF
.	16	.	TRBV5-1	TRBJ2-2	TGCGCCAGCAGCTTGGCCGTAGGGGCAGAGGCCGGGGAGCTGTTTTTT	CASSLAVGAEAGELFF
.	15	.	TRBV19	TRBJ2-4	TGTGCCAGTGCTAGGCAGGGAAATGCCAAAAACATTCAGTACTTC	CASARQGNAKNIQYF
.	14	.	TRBV6-1	TRBJ1-2	TGTGCCAGCACCCGAGGCCCCGAAAGCTATGGCTACACCTTC	CASTRGPESYGYTF
.	15	.	TRBV6-6	TRBJ2-3	TGTGCCAGCAGCGCGACAGGCCGTGTGGGGGATACGCAGTATTTT	CASSATGRVGDTQYF
.	11	.	TRBV20-1	TRBJ2-3	TGCAGTGCTAGTGTTGGAGGTACGCAGTATTTT	CSASVGGTQYF
TRBD1	15	.	TRBV5-6	TRBJ1-6	TGTGCCAGCAGCTACCGGACAGGGCTTAATTCACCCCTCCACTTT	CASSYRTGLNSPLHF
.	14	.	TRBV7-8	TRBJ2-2	TGTGCCAGCAGCTTCTCACCGGGCACCGGGGAGCTGTTTTTT	CASSFSPGTGELFF
.	14	.	TRBV18	TRBJ2-7	TGTGCCAGCTCCCCGGGACAACGGCTTTACGAGCAGTACTTC	CASSPGQRLYEQYF
.	14	.	TRBV18	TRBJ2-3	TGTGCCAGCTCACCACTTAGCCCCTTCGATACGCAGTATTTT	CASSPLSPFDTQYF
.	13	.	TRBV7-2	TRBJ2-7	TGTGCCAGCAGCTCACAGGGAGCCTACGAGCAGTACTTC	CASSSQGAYEQYF
.	12	once	TRBV7-9	TRBJ2-3	TGTGCCAGCAGCTTATTCCCAGATACGCAGTATTTT	CASSLFPDTQYF
.	15	.	TRBV7-9	TRBJ1-4	TGTGCCAGCAGCTTAGGAGGGGCAAAGTCGGAAAAACTGTTTTTT	CASSLGGAKSEKLFF
TRBD1	15	.	TRBV7-3	TRBJ2-2	TGTGCCAGCAGCAACAGACAGGGTTACACCGGGGAGCTGTTTTTT	CASSNRQGYTGELFF
TRBD1	16	.	TRBV18	TRBJ1-1	TGTGCCAGCTCACCACTTGCAGGGGGCACGGGCACTGAAGCTTTCTTT	CASSPLAGGTGTEAFF
.	11	.	TRBV5-1	TRBJ2-1	TGCGCCTCAGGAGGGTACAATGAGCAGTTCTTC	CASGGYNEQFF
.	15	.	TRBV18	TRBJ2-7	TGTGCCAGCTCACCACAGGAGGGCCGGTCCTACGAGCAGTACTTC	CASSPQEGRSYEQYF
TRBD2	15	.	TRBV5-1	TRBJ2-1	TGCGCCAGCAGCTTGGGGGCTAGCGGGAACAATGAGCAGTTCTTC	CASSLGASGNNEQFF
.	13	few	TRBV5-1	TRBJ1-4	TGCGCCAGCAGCTTTAGGGGGAATGAAAAACTGTTTTTT	CASSFRGNEKLFF
.	14	.	TRBV11-2	TRBJ2-5	TGTGCCAGCAGCCTAGGCAGGATCCAAGAGACCCAGTACTTC	CASSLGRIQETQYF
.	13	.	TRBV11-2	TRBJ2-1	TGTGCCAGCAGCTTAGAGGTAATAAATGAGCAGTTCTTC	CASSLEVINEQFF
.	12	few	TRBV6-6	TRBJ1-1	TGTGCCAGCCGGTGGGTGAACACTGAAGCTTTCTTT	CASRWVNTEAFF
.	12	.	TRBV30	TRBJ1-1	TGTGCCTGGGGGGGAGGTCCCACTGAAGCTTTCTTT	CAWGGGPTEAFF
TRBD1	16	.	TRBV11-3	TRBJ2-1	TGTGCCAGCAGCTGGGGGACAGGGAGGGCCTACAATGAGCAGTTCTTC	CASSWGTGRAYNEQFF
TRBD1	15	.	TRBV18	TRBJ1-4	TGTGCCAGCTCCCGAGGGGACAGGGCCTATGAAAAACTGTTTTTT	CASSRGDRAYEKLFF
TRBD1	13	.	TRBV30	TRBJ2-4	TGTGCCTGGAGAAAGGGACAGGGGGGGGTTCAGTACTTC	CAWRKGQGGVQYF
.	15	.	TRBV5-5	TRBJ1-2	TGTGCCAGCGCCTCGGTCCCGGGGGGCGTGAGAGGCTACACCTTC	CASASVPGGVRGYTF
TRBD2	15	.	TRBV6-5	TRBJ2-7	TGTGCCAGCAGTTACTCTCGACTAGCGGGGGGAGTTGTTTACTTC	CASSYSRLAGGVVYF
.	14	.	TRBV18	TRBJ2-3	TGTGCCAGCTCAGCAGGGTTTGGCACAGATACGCAGTATTTT	CASSAGFGTDTQYF
.	14	.	TRBV30	TRBJ1-1	TGTGCCTGGATCCGCGTGGGTTCCGGCACTGAAGCTTTCTTT	CAWIRVGSGTEAFF
.	14	few	TRBV5-4	TRBJ1-1	TGTGCCAGCAGCTTGTCGGTCATGAACACTGAAGCTTTCTTT	CASSLSVMNTEAFF
.	12	few	TRBV2	TRBJ2-7	TGTGCCAGCGGGATCCCCCCCTACGAGCAGTACTTC	CASGIPPYEQYF
TRBD2	17	.	TRBV5-1	TRBJ2-1	TGCGCCAGCAGCTACTACCCCGGACTAGCGGGGATGGATGAGCAGTTCTTC	CASSYYPGLAGMDEQFF
TRBD1	16	once	TRBV30	TRBJ2-6	TGTGCCTGTCCGACAGGGAGCGCCTCTGGGGCCAACGTCCTGACTTTC	CACPTGSASGANVLTF
.	13	.	TRBV7-9	TRBJ1-5	TGTGCCAGCAGCTTAGATAGCAATCAGCCCCAGCATTTT	CASSLDSNQPQHF
.	17	.	TRBV7-9	TRBJ2-3	TGTGCCAGCAGCTTAGCAGGATCGCAATTTCGGGCAGATACGCAGTATTTT	CASSLAGSQFRADTQYF
TRBD1	13	.	TRBV11-2	TRBJ1-1	TGTGCCAGCAGCTTCGGCGGACAGGACAACCCGGGTTTT	CASSFGGQDNPGF